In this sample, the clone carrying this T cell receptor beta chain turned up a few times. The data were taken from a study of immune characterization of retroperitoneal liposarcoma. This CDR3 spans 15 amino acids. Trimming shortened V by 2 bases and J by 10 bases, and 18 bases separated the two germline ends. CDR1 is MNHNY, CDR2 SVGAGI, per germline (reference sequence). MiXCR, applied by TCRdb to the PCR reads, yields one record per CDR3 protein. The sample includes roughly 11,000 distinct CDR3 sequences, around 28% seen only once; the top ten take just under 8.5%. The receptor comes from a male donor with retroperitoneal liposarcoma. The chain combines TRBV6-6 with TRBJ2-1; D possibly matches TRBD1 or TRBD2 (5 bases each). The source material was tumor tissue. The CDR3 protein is CASSYDPGRRYEQFF. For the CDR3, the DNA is TGTGCCAGCAGTTACGACCCGGGACGGCGCTACGAGCAGTTCTTC.